The sequence of this TCR beta chain was determined in a study of T cells expressing NK-cell markers. About the research overall: Sorted CD3+CD56+NKG2C+, CD3+CD56+NKG2C- and CD3+CD56-NKG2C+ T cells supplied TCR beta repertoires. Seven of the eight sequenced donors were classified as HCMV-seropositive, and one was classified as seronegative. Findings and limits, study-wide: NKG2C+ dominant clonotypes from several donors made up about 1.0-8% of CD8+ T cells.

About this clonotype itself: The antigen remains unidentified.

A 5'RACE template switching approach incorporating UMIs was used to make TCR beta cDNA. TCRdb re-called the 5' RACE reads; one entry per CDR3 protein, DNA not given. This sample's table reports roughly 420,000 distinct CDR3 sequences. The TCR comes from a woman aged 18 to 75 in good health. Sequenced sample: blood T cells: a sorted CD56 or NKG2C T cell subset, CD4+ or CD8+ T cells, or bulk PBMC T cells (not recorded which).

CDR3 protein: CASSRSGTGSYNEQFF. V usage is TRBV7-8 and J usage is TRBJ2-1; no DNA is available, so the TRBD1 call from TCRdb remains unchecked. The CDR3 has 16 residues. Per germline, CDR1 SGHVS and CDR2 FQNEAQ.